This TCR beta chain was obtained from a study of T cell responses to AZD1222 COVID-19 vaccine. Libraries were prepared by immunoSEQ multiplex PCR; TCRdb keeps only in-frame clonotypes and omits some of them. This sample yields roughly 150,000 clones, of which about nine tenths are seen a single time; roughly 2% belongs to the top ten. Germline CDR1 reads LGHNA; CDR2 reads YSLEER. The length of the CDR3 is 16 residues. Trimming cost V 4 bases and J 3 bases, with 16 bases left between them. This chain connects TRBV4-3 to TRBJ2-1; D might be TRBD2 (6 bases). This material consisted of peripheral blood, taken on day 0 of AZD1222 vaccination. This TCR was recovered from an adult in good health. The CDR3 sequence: CASSRETGTRYNEQFF. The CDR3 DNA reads TGCGCCAGCAGCCGCGAAACCGGGACTCGCTACAATGAGCAGTTCTTC.